The clone carrying this TCR beta chain was detected a few times. The source of the sample is a study of blood T cell repertoires in COVID-19. Overall study: Acute and convalescent COVID-19 samples came from the United States, Italy and Spain. PBMCs, B-cell-depleted T cells, or T cells were the source of the cDNA or gDNA that made up the material.

The length of the CDR3 is 12 residues. Trimming took 0 bases from V and 10 from J, leaving 6 bases between them. CDR1 is MNHEY, CDR2 SVGAGI, per germline. Methods used by the authors: Quantification of nucleated cells was approximated via reference gene primer amplification. Produced via immunoSEQ multiplex PCR; TCRdb's table is partial and in-frame only. V and J calls and clone size are as listed in that table; D and trimming were resolved from the DNA. The sample lists fewer than 250,000 clones; about 89% were seen once. This TCR was sampled from a woman aged 40-49 years with acute or convalescent COVID-19. The chain recombines TRBV6-5 with TRBJ2-2; D is uncertain. Sequencing used peripheral blood. For the CDR3, the DNA is TGTGCCAGCAGTTACTCCGGAGAGGAGCTGTTTTTT. Translated: CASSYSGEELFF.